These 8 T cell receptor beta chains share one sample of origin, sequenced in a study of blood T cell repertoires in COVID-19. Clones were sequenced by immunoSEQ multiplex PCR, and TCRdb holds only the in-frame ones, with some missing. Among a few hundred thousand clones listed, around nine tenths were seen once. The sample taken for sequencing was PBMCs or T cells enriched from blood (not recorded which). Every receptor here comes from a woman aged 40-49 years who had recovered from COVID-19.

This clone was detected only a few times. The chain has TRBV5-6 and TRBJ1-1, with D unresolved. V shed 0 bases and J shed 3 bases, with 6 bases lying between them. This CDR3 region has 13 residues. CDR1 and CDR2 (germline): SGHDT, YYEEEE. Here the CDR3 DNA reads TGTGCCAGCAGCTTGGCAGGATACACTGAAGCTTTCTTT. Protein: CASSLAGYTEAFF.

Worth noting for this clone: In the same sample, other DNA sequences code for this CDR3. This chain joins TRBV18 and TRBJ2-7, with D perhaps matching TRBD1 (6 bases). The germline V gene encodes CDR1 KGHSH and CDR2 LQKENI. The V gene lost 3 bases and the J gene lost 1 base, with 7 bases spanning the gap. The CDR3 extends over 13 amino acids. The CDR3 coding sequence is TGTGCCAGCTCACCGCAGGGGTCCTACGAGCAGTACTTC. Translation gives CASSPQGSYEQYF.

This chain links TRBV7-2 with TRBJ2-1, with TRBD2 matching 10 bases. The V segment lost 3 bases and the J segment 9 bases; nucleotides outside the gene matches: 14. The CDR3 extends over 17 amino acids. Per the germline V gene, CDR1 is SGHTA and CDR2 is FQGNSA. The CDR3 loop reads CASSLNAPLAGEGEQFF. CDR3 sequence (DNA): TGTGCCAGCAGCTTGAATGCCCCTCTAGCGGGAGAGGGTGAGCAGTTCTTC.

The gene calls are TRBV7-9 and TRBJ2-1; TRBD2 is a possible D gene (6 bases). Trimming pared 4 bases from V and 6 bases from J, leaving 10 bases between. The CDR3 runs to 13 residues. The V gene's germline CDR1 is SEHNR and CDR2 FQNEAQ (reference sequence). CDR3 nucleotides: TGTGCCAGCAGCTCCGGGGGTACCAATGAGCAGTTCTTC. Its translation is CASSSGGTNEQFF. Combining the CDR3 with reference TRBV7-9 and TRBJ2-1 gives the whole variable domain DTGVSQNPRHKITKRGQNVTFRCDPISEHNRLYWYRQTLGQGPEFLTYFQNEAQLEKSRLLSDRFSAERPKGSFSTLEIQRTEQGDSAMYLCASSSGGTNEQFFGPGTRLTVL.

The chain employs TRBV19 and TRBJ2-1; TRBD2 agrees at 13 bases. The CDR3 runs 17 residues. V trimming: 4 bases; J trimming: 6 bases; junction bases outside the gene matches: 9. Germline assignment: CDR1 LNHDA and CDR2 SQIVND (reference sequence). The CDR3 loop is CASSTQGLAGDLNEQFF. DNA for the CDR3: TGTGCCAGTAGTACCCAAGGACTAGCGGGGGATCTCAATGAGCAGTTCTTC.

The gene calls are TRBV30 and TRBJ2-7, with D perhaps matching TRBD2 (5 bases). The CDR3 has 11 amino acids. The V end was cut by 8 bases, the J end by 5 bases, with 13 bases between. The germline V gene encodes CDR1 GTSNPN and CDR2 SVGIG (reference sequence). In nucleotides, the CDR3 is TGTGCCGGACTTGAAAGGGACGAGCAGTACTTC. Residues: CAGLERDEQYF.

The chain uses TRBV28 and TRBJ1-2; tentative D call: TRBD1 (6 bases). The CDR3 consists of 13 residues. CDR1 and CDR2 from the germline V gene are MDHEN and SYDVKM. V dropped 10 bases and J dropped 7 bases, with 19 bases sitting between them. In nucleotides, the CDR3 is TGTGCCACCCCGGGGCAGGGGATGGGTGGCTACACCTTC. It encodes CATPGQGMGGYTF.

Turning to this clone: This CDR3 is also generated by other DNA sequences in the sample. The chain uses TRBV11-3 and TRBJ2-7; 7 bases line up with TRBD2. Looked up from germline, CDR1 is SGHNT and CDR2 is YENEEA. The length of the CDR3 is 14 residues. Trimming cost V 3 bases and J 0 bases; bases outside gene matches: 2. CDR3 loop: CASSLGGSSYEQYF. The DNA for the CDR3 is TGTGCCAGCAGCTTGGGAGGGAGCTCCTACGAGCAGTACTTC.